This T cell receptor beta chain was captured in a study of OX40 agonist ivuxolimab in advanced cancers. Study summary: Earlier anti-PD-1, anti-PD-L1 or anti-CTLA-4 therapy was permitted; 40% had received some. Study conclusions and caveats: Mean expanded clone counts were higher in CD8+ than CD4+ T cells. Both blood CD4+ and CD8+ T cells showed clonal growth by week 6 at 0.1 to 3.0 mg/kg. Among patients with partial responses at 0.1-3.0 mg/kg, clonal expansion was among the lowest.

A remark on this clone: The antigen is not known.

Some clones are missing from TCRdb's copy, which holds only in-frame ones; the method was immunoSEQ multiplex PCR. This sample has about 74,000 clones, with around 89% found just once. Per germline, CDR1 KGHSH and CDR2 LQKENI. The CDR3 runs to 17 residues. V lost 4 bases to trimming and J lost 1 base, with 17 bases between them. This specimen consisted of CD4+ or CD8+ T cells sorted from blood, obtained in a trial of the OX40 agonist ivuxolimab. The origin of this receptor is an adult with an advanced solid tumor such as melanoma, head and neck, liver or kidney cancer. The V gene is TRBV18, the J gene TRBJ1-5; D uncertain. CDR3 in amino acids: CASSQVASGASNQPQHF. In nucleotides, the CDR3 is TGTGCCAGCTCACAAGTCGCTTCAGGAGCAAGCAATCAGCCCCAGCATTTT.